This T cell receptor beta chain was captured by sequencing in a study of T cells in Graves' hyperthyroidism and ophthalmopathy. This clonotype came up many times. The antigen is undetermined. Broader study findings: Ophthalmopathy and stable hyperthyroidism were told apart by a 13 V-J model. The model forecast ophthalmopathy, anticipating it by a median approximately 7 months before onset.

RNA transcripts provided the source from which TCR beta CDR3 regions were amplified. First-round RT-PCR of the TCR CDR3 relied on the HTBI primer set. A single record per CDR3 protein comes from TCRdb applying MiXCR to the multiplex PCR reads. The sample holds about 350,000 distinct CDR3 sequences, roughly 13% seen once. The CDR3 runs to 13 residues. Per germline, CDR1 MDHEN and CDR2 SYDVKM. Trimming shortened V by 5 bases and J by 14 bases, and 21 bases separated the two germline ends. The TCR originated in a woman aged 40 to 49 with Graves' ophthalmopathy. Source material: blood. The chain carries TRBV28 and TRBJ2-5; either TRBD1 or TRBD2 may supply D (6 bases each). The CDR3, as DNA: TGTGCCAGCAGTCCCTACTCGGGGGCGAGGGGCTACTTC. Protein: CASSPYSGARGYF. The variable domain in full, with the rest retrieved from reference TRBV28 and TRBJ2-5, is DVKVTQSSRYLVKRTGEKVFLECVQDMDHENMFWYRQDPGLGLRLIYFSYDVKMKEKGDIPEGYSVSREKKERFSLILESASTNQTSMYLCASSPYSGARGYFGPGTRLLVL.